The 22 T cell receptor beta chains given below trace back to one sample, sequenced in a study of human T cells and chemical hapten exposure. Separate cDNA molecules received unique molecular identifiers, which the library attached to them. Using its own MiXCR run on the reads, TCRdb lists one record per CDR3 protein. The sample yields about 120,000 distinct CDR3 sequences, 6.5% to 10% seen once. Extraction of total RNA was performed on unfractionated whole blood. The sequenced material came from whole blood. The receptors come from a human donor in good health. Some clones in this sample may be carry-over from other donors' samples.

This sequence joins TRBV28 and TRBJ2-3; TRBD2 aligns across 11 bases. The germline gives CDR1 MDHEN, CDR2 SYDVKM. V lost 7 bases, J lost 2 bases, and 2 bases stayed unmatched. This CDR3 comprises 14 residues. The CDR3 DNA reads TGTGCCAGCAAGACTAGCGGGGTCACAGATACGCAGTATTTT. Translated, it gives CASKTSGVTDTQYF. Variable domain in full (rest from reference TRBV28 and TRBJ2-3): DVKVTQSSRYLVKRTGEKVFLECVQDMDHENMFWYRQDPGLGLRLIYFSYDVKMKEKGDIPEGYSVSREKKERFSLILESASTNQTSMYLCASKTSGVTDTQYFGPGTRLTVL.

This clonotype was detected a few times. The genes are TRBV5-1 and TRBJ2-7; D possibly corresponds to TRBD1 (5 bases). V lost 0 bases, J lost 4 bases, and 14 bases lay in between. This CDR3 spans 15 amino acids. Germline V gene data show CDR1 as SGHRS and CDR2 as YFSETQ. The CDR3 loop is CASSLVWGRGYEQYF. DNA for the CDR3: TGCGCCAGCAGCTTGGTGTGGGGCAGAGGATACGAGCAGTACTTC.

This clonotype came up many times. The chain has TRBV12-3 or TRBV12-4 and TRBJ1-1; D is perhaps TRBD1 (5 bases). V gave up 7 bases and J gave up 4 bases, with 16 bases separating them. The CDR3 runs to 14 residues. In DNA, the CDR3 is TGTGCCAGCAACTTGGGGGGATCCGCCACTGAAGCTTTCTTT. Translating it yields CASNLGGSATEAFF.

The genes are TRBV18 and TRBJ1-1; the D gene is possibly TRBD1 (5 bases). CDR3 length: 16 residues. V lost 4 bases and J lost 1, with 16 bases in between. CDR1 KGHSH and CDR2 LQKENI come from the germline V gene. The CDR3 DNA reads TGTGCCAGCTCACACCGGGACTTAATTTCGAACACTGAAGCTTTCTTT. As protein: CASSHRDLISNTEAFF.

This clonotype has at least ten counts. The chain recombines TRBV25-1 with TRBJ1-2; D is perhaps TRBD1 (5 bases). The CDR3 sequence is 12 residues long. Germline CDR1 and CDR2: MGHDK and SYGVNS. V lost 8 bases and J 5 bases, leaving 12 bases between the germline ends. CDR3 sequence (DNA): TGTGCCAGCCCGGTTCGGACATATGGCTACACCTTC. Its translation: CASPVRTYGYTF.

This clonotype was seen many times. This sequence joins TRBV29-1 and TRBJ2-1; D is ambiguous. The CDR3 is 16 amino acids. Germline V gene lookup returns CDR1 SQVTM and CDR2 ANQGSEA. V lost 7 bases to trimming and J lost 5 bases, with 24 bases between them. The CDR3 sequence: CSALSHVGWQDNEQFF. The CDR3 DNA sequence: TGCAGCGCCCTGAGTCACGTGGGTTGGCAAGACAATGAGCAGTTCTTC.

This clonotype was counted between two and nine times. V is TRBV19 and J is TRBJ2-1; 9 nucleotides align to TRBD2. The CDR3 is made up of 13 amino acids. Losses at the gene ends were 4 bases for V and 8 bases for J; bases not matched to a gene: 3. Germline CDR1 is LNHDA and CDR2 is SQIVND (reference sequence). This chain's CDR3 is CASSNIAGDEQFF. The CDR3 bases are TGTGCCAGTAGTAACATAGCGGGGGATGAGCAGTTCTTC. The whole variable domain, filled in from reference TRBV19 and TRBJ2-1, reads DGGITQSPKYLFRKEGQNVTLSCEQNLNHDAMYWYRQDPGQGLRLIYYSQIVNDFQKGDIAEGYSVSREKKESFPLTVTSAQKNPTAFYLCASSNIAGDEQFFGPGTRLTVL.

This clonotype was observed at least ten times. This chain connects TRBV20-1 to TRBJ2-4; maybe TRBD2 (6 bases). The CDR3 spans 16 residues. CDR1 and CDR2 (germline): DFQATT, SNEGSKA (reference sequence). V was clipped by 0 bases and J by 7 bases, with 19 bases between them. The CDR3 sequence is CSARDHGSAVRNIQYF. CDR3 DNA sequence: TGCAGTGCTAGAGATCACGGGAGTGCTGTGCGGAACATTCAGTACTTC.

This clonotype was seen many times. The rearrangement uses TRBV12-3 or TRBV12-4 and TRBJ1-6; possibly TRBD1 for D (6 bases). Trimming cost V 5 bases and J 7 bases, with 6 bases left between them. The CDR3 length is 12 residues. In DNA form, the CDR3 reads TGTGCCAGCAGTCAGGGGAATTCACCCCTCCACTTT. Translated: CASSQGNSPLHF.

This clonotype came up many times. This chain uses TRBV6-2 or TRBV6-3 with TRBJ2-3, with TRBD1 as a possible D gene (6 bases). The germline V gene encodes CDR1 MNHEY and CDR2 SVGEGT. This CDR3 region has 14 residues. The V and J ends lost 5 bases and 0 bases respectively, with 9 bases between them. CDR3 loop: CASSRTESTDTQYF. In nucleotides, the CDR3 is TGTGCCAGCAGTCGGACAGAGAGCACAGATACGCAGTATTTT.

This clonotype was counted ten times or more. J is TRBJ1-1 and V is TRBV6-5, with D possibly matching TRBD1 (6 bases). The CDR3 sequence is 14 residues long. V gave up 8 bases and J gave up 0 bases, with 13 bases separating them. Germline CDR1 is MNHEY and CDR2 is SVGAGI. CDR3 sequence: CASGEDSLNTEAFF. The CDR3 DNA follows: TGTGCCAGCGGGGAGGACAGCTTGAACACTGAAGCTTTCTTT.

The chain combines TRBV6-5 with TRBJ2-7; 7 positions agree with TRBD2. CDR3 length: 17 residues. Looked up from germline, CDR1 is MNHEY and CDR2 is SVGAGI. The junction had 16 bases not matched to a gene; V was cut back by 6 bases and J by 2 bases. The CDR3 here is CASSHRGAGVEPYEQYF. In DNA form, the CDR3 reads TGTGCCAGCAGCCATCGCGGGGCGGGAGTGGAGCCCTACGAGCAGTACTTC.

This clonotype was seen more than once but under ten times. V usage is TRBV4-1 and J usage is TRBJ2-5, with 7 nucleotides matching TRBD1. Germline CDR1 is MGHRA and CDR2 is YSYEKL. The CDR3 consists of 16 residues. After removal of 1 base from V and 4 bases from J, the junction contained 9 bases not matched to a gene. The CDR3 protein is CASSQGQGFGGETQYF. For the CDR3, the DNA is TGCGCCAGCAGCCAAGGACAGGGCTTCGGAGGAGAGACCCAGTACTTC.

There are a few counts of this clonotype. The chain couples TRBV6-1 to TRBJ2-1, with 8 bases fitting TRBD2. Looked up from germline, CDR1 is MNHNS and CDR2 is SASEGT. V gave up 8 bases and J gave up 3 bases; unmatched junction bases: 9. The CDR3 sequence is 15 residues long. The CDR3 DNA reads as TGTGCCAGCGATAACGGGAGGGCCCTCTACAATGAGCAGTTCTTC. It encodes CASDNGRALYNEQFF.

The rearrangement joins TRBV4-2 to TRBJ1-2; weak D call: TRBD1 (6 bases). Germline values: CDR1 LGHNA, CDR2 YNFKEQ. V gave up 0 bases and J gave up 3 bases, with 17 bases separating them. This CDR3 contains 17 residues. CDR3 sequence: CASSQDRPQGTDYGYTF. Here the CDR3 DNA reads TGTGCCAGCAGCCAAGATCGGCCGCAGGGGACGGACTATGGCTACACCTTC.

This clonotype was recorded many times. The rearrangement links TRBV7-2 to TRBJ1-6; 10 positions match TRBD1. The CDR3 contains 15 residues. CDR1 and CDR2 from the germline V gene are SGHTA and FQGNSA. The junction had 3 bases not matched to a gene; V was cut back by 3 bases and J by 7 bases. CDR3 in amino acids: CASSFPGQGNSPLHF. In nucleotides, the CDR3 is TGTGCCAGCAGCTTTCCGGGACAGGGGAATTCACCCCTCCACTTT.

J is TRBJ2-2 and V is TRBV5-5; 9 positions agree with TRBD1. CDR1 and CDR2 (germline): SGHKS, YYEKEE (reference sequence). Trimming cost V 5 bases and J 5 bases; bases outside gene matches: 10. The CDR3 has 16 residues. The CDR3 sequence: CASSFSGQGYTGELFF. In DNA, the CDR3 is TGTGCCAGCAGTTTTTCGGGACAGGGCTATACCGGGGAGCTGTTTTTT. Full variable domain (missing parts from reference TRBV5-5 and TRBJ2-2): DAGVTQSPTHLIKTRGQQVTLRCSPISGHKSVSWYQQVLGQGPQFIFQYYEKEERGRGNFPDRFSARQFPNYSSELNVNALLLGDSALYLCASSFSGQGYTGELFFGEGSRLTVL.

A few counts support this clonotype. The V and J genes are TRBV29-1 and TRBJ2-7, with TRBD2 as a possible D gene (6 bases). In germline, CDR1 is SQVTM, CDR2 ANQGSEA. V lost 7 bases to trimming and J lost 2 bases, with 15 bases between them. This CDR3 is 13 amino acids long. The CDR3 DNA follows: TGCAGCGCTGCCGGGGGATCCCCCTACGAGCAGTACTTC. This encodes CSAAGGSPYEQYF.

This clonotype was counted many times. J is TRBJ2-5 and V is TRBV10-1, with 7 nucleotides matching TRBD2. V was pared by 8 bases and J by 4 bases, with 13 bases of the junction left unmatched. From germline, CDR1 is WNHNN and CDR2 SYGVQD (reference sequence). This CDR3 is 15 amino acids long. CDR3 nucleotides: TGCGCCAGCGGAACCCGAGCGGGACGCTCAGAGACCCAGTACTTC. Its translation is CASGTRAGRSETQYF.

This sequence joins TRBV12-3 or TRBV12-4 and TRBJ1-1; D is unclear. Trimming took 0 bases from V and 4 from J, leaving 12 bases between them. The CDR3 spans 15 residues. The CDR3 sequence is CASSLASGSGTEAFF. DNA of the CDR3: TGTGCCAGCAGTTTAGCGTCCGGGTCTGGCACTGAAGCTTTCTTT.

The DNA for the CDR3 is TGTGCCAGCAGCTTGACAGGGATGGGTGGAGAGACCCAGTACTTC. Translating it yields CASSLTGMGGETQYF. V is TRBV7-7 and J is TRBJ2-5; TRBD1 matches at 7 bases. The CDR3 is made up of 15 amino acids. J was trimmed by 4 bases and V by 3 bases; bases with no gene match: 8. The germline gives CDR1 SSHAT, CDR2 FNYEAQ (reference sequence).

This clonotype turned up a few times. This chain's CDR3 is CASSFGQGARWETQYF. Written as DNA, the CDR3 is TGCGCCAGCAGCTTCGGACAGGGGGCGAGGTGGGAGACCCAGTACTTC. The rearrangement links TRBV5-1 to TRBJ2-5, with 11 bases fitting TRBD1. Germline assignment: CDR1 SGHRS and CDR2 YFSETQ. Germline trimming cut 2 bases from V and 5 bases from J; bases unmatched to any gene: 8. This CDR3 spans 16 amino acids.